The clone carrying this T cell receptor (beta chain) was recorded a few times. The antigen remains undetermined. Genomic DNA per cell subset filled all wells of several immunoSEQ plates. Produced via immunoSEQ multiplex PCR; TCRdb's table is partial and in-frame only. This sample has more than 450,000 clones, with approximately 79% found just once. The entry originates in a study of shared clonotypes between healthy human individuals. Study-level points and caveats: Only blood samples were collected, and tissue repertoires likely differ.

Donors, healthy HIV-negative adults, lacked recent acute infections or vaccinations. Unsorted samples used about 90 million PBMCs for genomic DNA. From germline, CDR1 is MNHEY and CDR2 SMNVEV (reference sequence). V trimming: 3 bases; J trimming: 5 bases; junction bases outside the gene matches: 3. This CDR3 contains 13 residues. The sequence was obtained from a woman aged 35 to 49 in good health. Some clones in this sample may be carry-over from other donors' samples. V is TRBV27 and J is TRBJ2-7; 8 bases line up with TRBD2. The specimen was PBMCs. The chain's CDR3 is CASSFREGDEQYF. Here the CDR3 DNA reads TGTGCCAGCAGTTTCCGGGAGGGGGACGAGCAGTACTTC.